A selection of T cell receptor beta chains follows, all from one sample in a study of Ad26.COV2.S vaccination and SARS-CoV-2 variants. Profiled with immunoSEQ multiplex PCR; TCRdb holds only in-frame clones, not every one. Of roughly 380,000 clones in the sample, around 90% were seen once. The material was peripheral blood, obtained after recovery from COVID-19. Receptors originate from a human donor who had recovered from COVID-19. Each CDR3 is given without its conserved first and last residue. Size is stated for part of the rows, as once, few or many counts, or as a class when the clone is expanded.

TRBJ2-3	once	TRBV29-1	SARTSGGIDTQY
TRBJ2-1	NA	TRBV5-1	ASSLDLTSGGSSYNEQF
TRBJ1-1	NA	TRBV27	ASSLFFGGRTEAF
TRBJ2-1	NA	TRBV5-4	ASSLDSAALRQF
TRBJ2-5	NA	TRBV18	ASSREGQQETQY
TRBJ1-1	NA	TRBV19	ASTLRPRVSEAF
TRBJ1-1	once	TRBV5-1	ASSFSPAHNTEAF
TRBJ2-5	NA	TRBV5-1	ASSLGRPPPMSTQY
TRBJ1-2	NA	TRBV3-1/TRBV3-2	ASSQEGRTNYGYT
TRBJ1-5	NA	TRBV5-5	ASSLDSGVNQPQH
TRBJ2-7	NA	TRBV3-1/TRBV3-2	ASSLDIYEQY
TRBJ2-3	NA	TRBV5-5	ASSLGIYWDTQY
TRBJ2-3	NA	TRBV5-1	ASSLNKLAGGRHADTQY
TRBJ1-4	NA	TRBV19	ASTIRGGPEKLF
TRBJ1-1	NA	TRBV19	ASSIGGQGVTEAF